Listed below are T cell receptor beta chains from one sample, sequenced in a study of control samples from healthy donors and cancer patients. Some clones are missing from TCRdb's copy, which holds only in-frame ones; the method was immunoSEQ multiplex PCR. The table has roughly 130,000 clones, 91% seen once; the top ten hold 8.6%. Sequenced material: blood. All receptors derive from a man aged 18 to 29 in good health. CDR3s include the opening cysteine and the closing phenylalanine or tryptophan. Each record gives: clone size, J gene, D gene, V gene, CDR3 DNA, CDR3 protein. The D gene is left open where the match is weak. Clone size is given for some rows only: seen once, a few or many times, or a class if the clone is expanded.

>-|TRBJ2-3|TRBD2|TRBV4-2
TGTGCCAGCAGCCAAGGAGCTAGCGGGAATACAGATACGCAGTATTTT
CASSQGASGNTDTQYF
>-|TRBJ1-1|-|TRBV6-2/TRBV6-3
TGTGCCAGCAGTTACGTGGAGAACACTGAAGCTTTCTTT
CASSYVENTEAFF
>-|TRBJ2-2|-|TRBV10-3
TGTGCCATCAGTGATACGGGACCGGGGACCGGGGAGCTGTTTTTT
CAISDTGPGTGELFF
>-|TRBJ1-6|-|TRBV6-5
TGTGCCAGCGGCCAGGGGCAATCACCCCTCCACTTT
CASGQGQSPLHF
>-|TRBJ1-1|TRBD1|TRBV11-2
TGTGCCAGCAGCGGAGGACAGGGTATGAACACTGAAGCTTTCTTT
CASSGGQGMNTEAFF
>-|TRBJ2-3|TRBD2|TRBV6-2/TRBV6-3
TGTGCCAGCAGTTGGACTAGCGGGGGGGCCATCCCAGATACGCAGTATTTT
CASSWTSGGAIPDTQYF
>-|TRBJ2-7|-|TRBV19
TGTGCCAGTAGTGTAACCACAGGGATCGCAACCCTCTACGAGCAGTACTTC
CASSVTTGIATLYEQYF
>-|TRBJ2-7|TRBD1|TRBV5-1
TGCGCCAGCAGCTTGCGGCCTAGGGACAGGGGAAACGAGCAGTACTTC
CASSLRPRDRGNEQYF
>-|TRBJ2-7|TRBD1|TRBV7-9
TGTGCCAGCAGCTCCATATACGGGACAGGCCAAACCTACGAGCAGTACTTC
CASSSIYGTGQTYEQYF
>-|TRBJ2-7|-|TRBV13
TGTGCCAGCAGCAAGTCCCTCTACGAGCAGTACTTC
CASSKSLYEQYF
>-|TRBJ2-7|TRBD2|TRBV7-7
TGTGCCAGCAGCTCATGGGTTCGGGGGGGGACCTACGAGCAGTACTTC
CASSSWVRGGTYEQYF
>-|TRBJ1-5|-|TRBV6-6
TGTGCCAGCAGTTACCGTTCTCAGCCCCAGCATTTT
CASSYRSQPQHF
>-|TRBJ2-7|-|TRBV25-1
TGTGCCAGCAGGGGGATTTCCGAGCAGTACTTC
CASRGISEQYF
>-|TRBJ2-7|-|TRBV5-4
TGTGCCAGCAGCTTGGTAGCTGGGGACCACCGGGACGAGCAGTACTTC
CASSLVAGDHRDEQYF
>-|TRBJ2-1|-|TRBV11-2
TGTGCCAGCAGCTTAGGGCTAGCCAGGGAGCAGTTCTTC
CASSLGLAREQFF
>-|TRBJ2-1|-|TRBV5-4
TGTGCCAGCAGCTTGGATCCGGGGGCCCTCGTCAATGAGCAGTTCTTC
CASSLDPGALVNEQFF
>-|TRBJ1-4|TRBD1|TRBV11-3
TGTGCCAGCGGGGACAGGCACCCAACTAATGAAAAACTGTTTTTT
CASGDRHPTNEKLFF
>-|TRBJ1-4|TRBD1|TRBV5-1
TGCGCCAGCAGCTTAAGGACAGGGAGGGGAGAAAAACTGTTTTTT
CASSLRTGRGEKLFF
>-|TRBJ2-5|-|TRBV5-6
TGTGCCAGCAACACCCTGAGGGCCGGAGAGACCCAGTACTTC
CASNTLRAGETQYF
>-|TRBJ2-5|-|TRBV7-2
TGTGCCAGCAGCTGGAAGGGGGAGGGGAGTGGGACCCAGTACTTC
CASSWKGEGSGTQYF
>-|TRBJ1-1|-|TRBV27
TGTGCCAGCAACCCGGGGGGGGCGGGGGGCACTGAAGCTTTCTTT
CASNPGGAGGTEAFF
>-|TRBJ2-2|-|TRBV6-2/TRBV6-3
TGTGCCAGCAGCTATGTCCCCGTGGGGGACCTCGGGGAGCTGTTTTTT
CASSYVPVGDLGELFF
>-|TRBJ2-7|-|TRBV6-2/TRBV6-3
TGTGCCAGCAGTTACTCCGTGGGGGGCTTCTCCTACGAGCAGTACTTC
CASSYSVGGFSYEQYF
>-|TRBJ2-7|TRBD2|TRBV10-2
TGCGCCAGCAGTGAAGTAGCGGGGTTTGAGCAGTACTTC
CASSEVAGFEQYF
>once|TRBJ1-2|-|TRBV6-5
TGTGCCAGCAGTTACTCAAGGCGCTCTAACTATGGCTACACCTTC
CASSYSRRSNYGYTF
>-|TRBJ1-1|-|TRBV4-2
TGTGCCAGCAGGAGTCGGGGGATGAACACTGAAGCTTTCTTT
CASRSRGMNTEAFF
>-|TRBJ1-1|TRBD1|TRBV3-1/TRBV3-2
TGTGCCAGCAGCCAAGATCGACAGGGCGGTACTACGAACACTGAAGCTTTCTTT
CASSQDRQGGTTNTEAFF
>-|TRBJ2-5|TRBD2|TRBV5-6
TGTGCCAGCAGCTTGCCTGCGGGGGTTGGGGAGACCCAGTACTTC
CASSLPAGVGETQYF
>-|TRBJ2-5|-|TRBV2
TGTGCCAGCAGGGGGGATCAAGAGACCCAGTACTTC
CASRGDQETQYF
>-|TRBJ1-1|-|TRBV18
TGTGCCAGCTCACCGACGGGGAAGGCTGAAGCTTTCTTT
CASSPTGKAEAFF
>-|TRBJ2-6|-|TRBV6-2/TRBV6-3
TGTGCCAGCAGTTACGGCTCTGGGGCCAACGTCCTGACTTTC
CASSYGSGANVLTF
>-|TRBJ1-2|-|TRBV7-9
TGTGCCAGCGGCGACGGTTCTAACTATGGCTACACCTTC
CASGDGSNYGYTF
>-|TRBJ1-5|-|TRBV4-2
TGTGCCAGCAGCCAAGATTTGGTACAGATCAATCAGCCCCAGCATTTT
CASSQDLVQINQPQHF
>-|TRBJ2-1|-|TRBV9
TGTGCCAGCAGCGTATCCCGCGGTAGCTCCTACAATGAGCAGTTCTTC
CASSVSRGSSYNEQFF
>-|TRBJ1-3|-|TRBV5-1
TGCGCCAGCAGCTTTGGGTCTGGAAACACCATATATTTT
CASSFGSGNTIYF
>-|TRBJ2-7|-|TRBV5-4
TGTGCCAGCAGCTTCTTCCTCCACGAGCAGTACTTC
CASSFFLHEQYF
>once|TRBJ1-4|-|TRBV12-5
TGTGCTAGTGGTTTGGTACTGGGAAGGGAAGGTGGCGAAAAACTGTTTTTT
CASGLVLGREGGEKLFF
>-|TRBJ2-7|TRBD2|TRBV11-2
TGTGCCAGCAGCTTAGAAGCGGGGAGGTACGAGCAGTACTTC
CASSLEAGRYEQYF
>-|TRBJ2-7|TRBD2|TRBV6-5
TGTGCCAGCAGTTATCGCGGGGGGGCCTACGAGCAGTACTTC
CASSYRGGAYEQYF
>few|TRBJ2-7|-|TRBV7-9
TGTGCCAGCAGCTTCCAGGGTTTCGACGAGCAGTACTTC
CASSFQGFDEQYF
>-|TRBJ2-1|TRBD1|TRBV7-9
TGTGCCAGCAGCGACAGGGGGCGGCACAATGAGCAGTTCTTC
CASSDRGRHNEQFF
>-|TRBJ1-4|TRBD1|TRBV7-2
TGTGCCAGCAGCACCGGGACAGGGGGCACTAATGAAAAACTGTTTTTT
CASSTGTGGTNEKLFF